A selection of T cell receptor beta chains follows, all from one sample in a study of shared clonotypes between healthy human individuals. Produced via immunoSEQ multiplex PCR; TCRdb's table is partial and in-frame only. This sample carries roughly 2.1 million clones, roughly 91% of them seen once, and the ten largest clones take under 2%. Sequencing was performed on naive CD8+ T cells from PBMCs. These receptors were collected from a man between 18 and 29 years old in good health. Some clones in this sample may be carry-over from other donors' samples. Each CDR3 is given with its conserved first and last residue. A D gene is named only where the DNA matches it firmly.

d_call j_call v_call cdr3_aa cdr3_nt
. TRBJ1-2 TRBV28 CASSFDGRMYGYTF TGTGCCAGCAGTTTCGATGGTCGAATGTATGGCTACACCTTC
. TRBJ1-1 TRBV6-1 CASEIWENTEAFF TGTGCCAGCGAAATATGGGAGAACACTGAAGCTTTCTTT
. TRBJ1-4 TRBV15 CATSNSEGEKLFF TGTGCCACCAGTAACAGCGAAGGTGAAAAACTGTTTTTT
TRBD1 TRBJ2-6 TRBV9 CASSEDRGQAPSGANVLTF TGTGCCAGCAGCGAGGACAGGGGGCAAGCTCCCTCTGGGGCCAACGTCCTGACTTTC
. TRBJ2-2 TRBV5-4 CASTLTAGPNTGELFF TGTGCCAGCACCCTTACGGCGGGTCCGAACACCGGGGAGCTGTTTTTT
TRBD2 TRBJ2-1 TRBV2 CASSEVLAGAYNEQFF TGTGCCAGCAGTGAAGTACTAGCGGGAGCCTACAATGAGCAGTTCTTC
TRBD1 TRBJ2-1 TRBV27 CASSLSWGTVVYNEQFF TGTGCCAGCAGTTTATCCTGGGGGACAGTCGTTTACAATGAGCAGTTCTTC
. TRBJ1-1 TRBV19 CAGKGHPNTEAFF TGTGCCGGAAAGGGACACCCGAACACTGAAGCTTTCTTT
TRBD1 TRBJ2-7 TRBV5-1 CASSLTGTEVYEQYF TGCGCCAGCAGCTTAACCGGGACAGAAGTATACGAGCAGTACTTC
TRBD1 TRBJ2-7 TRBV27 CASSIQQGLYEQYF TGTGCCAGCAGTATCCAACAGGGGCTGTACGAGCAGTACTTC
TRBD2 TRBJ2-7 TRBV10-2 CASSGGLAGGPPQWNEQYF TGCGCCAGCAGTGGGGGACTAGCGGGAGGTCCACCTCAGTGGAACGAGCAGTACTTC
. TRBJ2-7 TRBV5-5 CASSFRQGKYEQYF TGTGCCAGCAGCTTTCGGCAGGGGAAATACGAGCAGTACTTC
. TRBJ2-3 TRBV6-5 CASSYRDRHTDTQYF TGTGCCAGCAGTTATAGGGACCGACACACAGATACGCAGTATTTT
TRBD1 TRBJ1-4 TRBV6-5 CASHDRGYEKLFF TGTGCCAGCCACGACAGGGGGTACGAAAAACTGTTTTTT
. TRBJ1-2 TRBV6-5 CASSLAGPYGYTF TGTGCCAGCAGTTTGGCAGGACCCTATGGCTACACCTTC
. TRBJ1-2 TRBV6-1 CAAYSLAIPLAGYTF TGTGCCGCTTACTCCCTCGCGATACCACTGGCTGGCTACACCTTC
TRBD2 TRBJ2-1 TRBV9 CASSLSGRAAYNEQFF TGTGCCAGCAGCCTTAGCGGGAGGGCCGCATACAATGAGCAGTTCTTC
. TRBJ2-1 TRBV5-1 CASSLAPSGSISYNEQFF TGCGCCAGCAGCTTGGCCCCTAGTGGGAGTATATCCTACAATGAGCAGTTCTTC
TRBD2 TRBJ2-5 TRBV5-1 CASSETSGSGETQYF TGCGCCAGCTCGGAGACTAGCGGGAGTGGGGAGACCCAGTACTTC